Listed below are T cell receptor beta chains from one sample, sequenced in a study of neurological immune-mediated disorders. TCRdb independently ran MiXCR on the 5' RACE reads; one entry per CDR3 protein. The sample records roughly 20,000 distinct CDR3 sequences, 12% to 15% being singletons. Material: CD4+ T cells from blood. These receptors were taken from a woman aged 55-69 years with HTLV-1-associated myelopathy (HAM/TSP). CDR3s include the opening cysteine and the closing phenylalanine or tryptophan. D genes are given only for firm matches. Clone sizes are given selectively: once, few, many, or a class where the clone is expanded.

DNA: TGTGCCAGCAGTTACTCGCGTGACTACTTAACCTACAATGAGCAGTTCTTC
CDR3: CASSYSRDYLTYNEQFF
J: TRBJ2-1
V: TRBV6-5
length: 17
D: .
size: many

DNA: TGCAGTGCTACCCCCCCTAGCGGGAGTGTAGAGCAGTACTTC
CDR3: CSATPPSGSVEQYF
J: TRBJ2-7
V: TRBV20-1
length: 14
D: TRBD2
size: many

DNA: TGCAGTGCTAGATTTGCGGGGGGAGATACGCAGTATTTT
CDR3: CSARFAGGDTQYF
J: TRBJ2-3
V: TRBV20-1
length: 13
D: TRBD2
size: many

DNA: TGCAGTGCTAGAAAGGGGATAGCAACTAATGAAAAACTGTTTTTT
CDR3: CSARKGIATNEKLFF
J: TRBJ1-4
V: TRBV20-1
length: 15
D: .
size: many

DNA: TGCGCCAGCAGAGAGAACAGGAAAACCGGGGAGCTGTTTTTT
CDR3: CASRENRKTGELFF
J: TRBJ2-2
V: TRBV10-1
length: 14
D: .
size: many

DNA: TGTGCCAGCAGTTTAACCAGATATCAGCCCCAGCATTTT
CDR3: CASSLTRYQPQHF
J: TRBJ1-5
V: TRBV12-3/TRBV12-4
length: 13
D: .
size: many

DNA: TGTGCCAGCAAAGGACTAGCGACAGAAAATGAGCAGTTCTTC
CDR3: CASKGLATENEQFF
J: TRBJ2-1
V: TRBV7-9
length: 14
D: TRBD2
size: many

DNA: TGTGCCAGCAGTGTCAGTAGCGGGAGGGGGACCGGGGAGCTGTTTTTT
CDR3: CASSVSSGRGTGELFF
J: TRBJ2-2
V: TRBV7-2
length: 16
D: TRBD2
size: many

DNA: TGTGCCAGCAGCCCTTCTAGCGGGAGCACAGATACGCAGTATTTT
CDR3: CASSPSSGSTDTQYF
J: TRBJ2-3
V: TRBV7-8
length: 15
D: TRBD2
size: many

DNA: TGCAGTGCTAGATCGGGCCAGGGCCATACAGATACGCAGTATTTT
CDR3: CSARSGQGHTDTQYF
J: TRBJ2-3
V: TRBV20-1
length: 15
D: .
size: many

DNA: TGCAGTGCTCGACAGGCTCCGGGAAACACCATATATTTT
CDR3: CSARQAPGNTIYF
J: TRBJ1-3
V: TRBV20-1
length: 13
D: .
size: many

DNA: TGTGCCAGCAGACAGGGTAGCGGGAGTACGGAGACCCAGTACTTC
CDR3: CASRQGSGSTETQYF
J: TRBJ2-5
V: TRBV3-1
length: 15
D: TRBD2
size: .

DNA: TGTGCCAGCAGCCAACAACAAAGGGGTGAGCAGTTCTTC
CDR3: CASSQQQRGEQFF
J: TRBJ2-1
V: TRBV5-6
length: 13
D: .
size: many

DNA: TGCAGTGCTAGAGGAGGGGGCCGGGGAGCCGGGAATGAGCAGTTCTTC
CDR3: CSARGGGRGAGNEQFF
J: TRBJ2-1
V: TRBV20-1
length: 16
D: TRBD1
size: .

DNA: TGCGCCAGCAGTGAGGTCCGTTTTGAAGCTTTCTTT
CDR3: CASSEVRFEAFF
J: TRBJ1-1
V: TRBV10-2
length: 12
D: .
size: many

DNA: TGCAGTGCTAGGCGAGGCGGGGCTAACGCCAACGGGGAGCTGTTTTTT
CDR3: CSARRGGANANGELFF
J: TRBJ2-2
V: TRBV20-1
length: 16
D: .
size: .

DNA: TGTGCCAGCAGCCGAGATCCCCACGCCAAAAACATTCAGTACTTC
CDR3: CASSRDPHAKNIQYF
J: TRBJ2-4
V: TRBV5-5
length: 15
D: .
size: many

DNA: TGCAGTGTCAACAGCCTGAACACTGAAGCTTTCTTT
CDR3: CSVNSLNTEAFF
J: TRBJ1-1
V: TRBV20-1
length: 12
D: .
size: .

DNA: TGCGCCAGCAGCTTGTCGTCAGGGACCTCTGGAAACACCATATATTTT
CDR3: CASSLSSGTSGNTIYF
J: TRBJ1-3
V: TRBV5-1
length: 16
D: .
size: once

DNA: TGCAGTGCTAAACCGGGACTAGCGGGACCCGGGGAGCTGTTTTTT
CDR3: CSAKPGLAGPGELFF
J: TRBJ2-2
V: TRBV20-1
length: 15
D: TRBD2
size: many

DNA: TGTGCCAGCAGCCTCCCGGACAGAAATTCACCCCTCCACTTT
CDR3: CASSLPDRNSPLHF
J: TRBJ1-6
V: TRBV7-9
length: 14
D: .
size: many

DNA: TGCAGTGCTATCTTACGGGGTTACGAGCAGTACTTC
CDR3: CSAILRGYEQYF
J: TRBJ2-7
V: TRBV20-1
length: 12
D: .
size: many

DNA: TGCGCCAGCAGCTTGGAAGGCGGCCCCAGCTATGGCTACACCTTC
CDR3: CASSLEGGPSYGYTF
J: TRBJ1-2
V: TRBV5-1
length: 15
D: .
size: many

DNA: TGTGCCAGCAGCTTCCGGGCCAGGGGGAGTGAAGCTTTCTTT
CDR3: CASSFRARGSEAFF
J: TRBJ1-1
V: TRBV7-2
length: 14
D: TRBD1
size: many

DNA: TGTGCCATCAGTAGGGGACTAGCGGGAACGGAGACCCAGTACTTC
CDR3: CAISRGLAGTETQYF
J: TRBJ2-5
V: TRBV10-3
length: 15
D: TRBD2
size: medium-sized

DNA: TGTGCCAGCAGCACCAGGGCGGATTTCTCCTACAATGAGCAGTTCTTC
CDR3: CASSTRADFSYNEQFF
J: TRBJ2-1
V: TRBV14
length: 16
D: .
size: many

DNA: TGCAGTGCTAGAAGCGGGGCGAACTACAATGAGCAGTTCTTC
CDR3: CSARSGANYNEQFF
J: TRBJ2-1
V: TRBV20-1
length: 14
D: TRBD2
size: .

DNA: TGTGCCAGCAGACCATTCAGCAATGAGCAGTTCTTC
CDR3: CASRPFSNEQFF
J: TRBJ2-1
V: TRBV6-2/TRBV6-3
length: 12
D: .
size: many

DNA: TGTGCCAGCAGCCTTTGGACAGGGGGGGACTATGGCTACACCTTC
CDR3: CASSLWTGGDYGYTF
J: TRBJ1-2
V: TRBV7-2
length: 15
D: TRBD1
size: many

DNA: TGCAGTGCCACATCCTACAATGAGCAGTTCTTC
CDR3: CSATSYNEQFF
J: TRBJ2-1
V: TRBV20-1
length: 11
D: .
size: many

DNA: TGCGCCAGCAGCTTGGGTACTTTAGCGGGGGCCTACGAGCAGTACTTC
CDR3: CASSLGTLAGAYEQYF
J: TRBJ2-7
V: TRBV5-1
length: 16
D: TRBD2
size: many

DNA: TGCGCCAGCAACAAAGACAGGGGGACAGATACGCAGTATTTT
CDR3: CASNKDRGTDTQYF
J: TRBJ2-3
V: TRBV5-1
length: 14
D: TRBD1
size: many

DNA: TGTGCCAGCAGCCTAGATGGACAGGGGGCTAACTATGGCTACACCTTC
CDR3: CASSLDGQGANYGYTF
J: TRBJ1-2
V: TRBV9
length: 16
D: TRBD1
size: many

DNA: TGTGCCAGCAGACAAAGCATGGTCAGGGGGACTGGGGCCAACGTCCTGACTTTC
CDR3: CASRQSMVRGTGANVLTF
J: TRBJ2-6
V: TRBV6-1
length: 18
D: TRBD1
size: few

DNA: TGTGCCAGCAGCCAAACAGGGCTTCAAGGCTACACCTTC
CDR3: CASSQTGLQGYTF
J: TRBJ1-2
V: TRBV7-6
length: 13
D: .
size: many

DNA: TGTGCCAGCAGTCAGGGGGCGAATGGGGCCAACGTCCTGACTTTC
CDR3: CASSQGANGANVLTF
J: TRBJ2-6
V: TRBV12-3/TRBV12-4
length: 15
D: TRBD1
size: many

DNA: TGTGCCAGCACCAGACAGGGTCTGACCAAAAACATTCAGTACTTC
CDR3: CASTRQGLTKNIQYF
J: TRBJ2-4
V: TRBV6-2/TRBV6-3
length: 15
D: TRBD1
size: many

DNA: TGTGCCAGCAGGGTAGGGAGCTCCTACAATGAGCAGTTCTTC
CDR3: CASRVGSSYNEQFF
J: TRBJ2-1
V: TRBV2
length: 14
D: .
size: many

DNA: TGCAGATCAAACGACAGGGAGTACGAGCAGTACTTC
CDR3: CRSNDREYEQYF
J: TRBJ2-7
V: TRBV20-1
length: 12
D: TRBD1
size: many

DNA: TGCGCCAGCAGCCGACAGGGGGAGAATGAGCAGTTCTTC
CDR3: CASSRQGENEQFF
J: TRBJ2-1
V: TRBV5-1
length: 13
D: TRBD1
size: many

DNA: TGTGCCAGCAGCCGGGGACAGAGCCAGCCCCAGCATTTT
CDR3: CASSRGQSQPQHF
J: TRBJ1-5
V: TRBV11-3
length: 13
D: TRBD1
size: many

DNA: TGTGCCAGCAGCTCAGGTTTATACGAGCAGTACTTC
CDR3: CASSSGLYEQYF
J: TRBJ2-7
V: TRBV7-2
length: 12
D: .
size: many

DNA: TGCGCCAGCAGCTTGTCGCCGGGACAGGGGGAAGAGCAGTACTTC
CDR3: CASSLSPGQGEEQYF
J: TRBJ2-7
V: TRBV5-1
length: 15
D: TRBD1
size: many

DNA: TGTGCCAGCAGCCAAGATCCCCCCCCTAGCGGGAGTGTTTATGACACCGGGGAGCTGTTTTTT
CDR3: CASSQDPPPSGSVYDTGELFF
J: TRBJ2-2
V: TRBV4-2
length: 21
D: TRBD2
size: many

DNA: TGCGCCAGCAGCACAGGACAGGGCTGGAGCACAGATACGCAGTATTTT
CDR3: CASSTGQGWSTDTQYF
J: TRBJ2-3
V: TRBV5-1
length: 16
D: TRBD1
size: medium-sized

DNA: TGTGCCAGCAGTGGAGAGGGCCCAGATACGCAGTATTTT
CDR3: CASSGEGPDTQYF
J: TRBJ2-3
V: TRBV2
length: 13
D: .
size: medium-sized

DNA: TGTGCCAGCAGTGAAAGACAGATCTTCACTGAAGCTTTCTTT
CDR3: CASSERQIFTEAFF
J: TRBJ1-1
V: TRBV6-1
length: 14
D: .
size: many

DNA: TGCGCCAGCAGGGCCAGCGGGGGGGGCTGGGATGAGCAGTTCTTC
CDR3: CASRASGGGWDEQFF
J: TRBJ2-1
V: TRBV5-1
length: 15
D: TRBD2
size: many

DNA: TGTGCCAGCAGTGACAGGGTAGAGGATGAAGCTTTCTTT
CDR3: CASSDRVEDEAFF
J: TRBJ1-1
V: TRBV2
length: 13
D: .
size: .

DNA: TGTGCAAGCAGCTTAGCAGGGACCACACACTATGGCTACACCTTC
CDR3: CASSLAGTTHYGYTF
J: TRBJ1-2
V: TRBV7-2
length: 15
D: .
size: .

DNA: TGCAGCCTCTTCGACAGAATGAACTATGGCTACACCTTC
CDR3: CSLFDRMNYGYTF
J: TRBJ1-2
V: TRBV29-1
length: 13
D: .
size: large